This passage covers 5 T cell receptor beta chains from one sample sequenced in a study of T cell repertoires in cytomegalovirus infection. Using its own MiXCR run on the reads, TCRdb lists one record per CDR3 protein. The profile shows some 940,000 distinct CDR3 sequences, less than 35% of them singletons. No antigen is known for these receptors. The source was cultured CD8+ T cells from PBMCs, collected from culture after CMV antigen stimulation. All receptors derive from a human donor in good health (CMV status not recorded). Some clones in this sample may be carry-over from other donors' samples.

This clonotype was counted only a few times. The chain links TRBV6-1 to TRBJ2-3; D possibly corresponds to TRBD2 (7 bases). V gave up 1 base and J gave up 5 bases, with 16 bases separating them. This CDR3 comprises 16 residues. Germline CDR1 is MNHNS and CDR2 is SASEGT. CDR3 region: CASSEVPHGGRDTQYF. The CDR3 DNA follows: TGTGCCAGCAGTGAAGTTCCTCACGGGGGGCGAGATACGCAGTATTTT.

In this sample, this clonotype turned up a few times. This chain uses TRBV11-3 with TRBJ2-1; the match to TRBD2 covers 9 bases. The J segment lost 8 bases and the V segment lost 1 base, leaving 18 bases of the junction unmatched. The CDR3 is made up of 19 amino acids. Looked up from germline, CDR1 is SGHNT and CDR2 is YENEEA. The CDR3 region has the DNA TGTGCCAGCAGCTTAGCTAGTCGACGAGACCCGCGGGGGGGCTATGAGCAGTTCTTC. It is translated as CASSLASRRDPRGGYEQFF.

The J gene is TRBJ1-4, the V gene TRBV6-5, with TRBD1 as a possible D gene (6 bases). CDR3 length equals 17 residues. V was pared by 6 bases and J by 1 base, with 18 bases between. Germline assignment: CDR1 MNHEY and CDR2 SVGAGI. The CDR3 coding sequence is TGTGCCAGCAGCCCTGGGCGGGGGCTACGAACTAATGAAAAACTGTTTTTT. Encoded protein: CASSPGRGLRTNEKLFF.

About this clonotype itself: A read error may produce the germline difference seen at one junction end. The chain uses TRBV7-3 and TRBJ2-2; a possible D gene is TRBD2 (5 bases). The germline CDR1 and CDR2 sequences are SGHTA and FQGTGA. The length of the CDR3 is 15 residues. The DNA for the CDR3 is TGTGTCAGCAACAATATGGACTGGAACACCGGGGAGCTGTTTTTT. Its translation is CVSNNMDWNTGELFF.

This clonotype showed up just once. The chain recombines TRBV4-1 with TRBJ1-1, with no clear D. Germline V gives CDR1 MGHRA, CDR2 YSYEKL. Trimming cost V 0 bases and J 5 bases, with 10 bases left between them. This CDR3 has 14 residues. CDR3 amino acids: CASSQEKLRTEAFF. DNA of the CDR3: TGCGCCAGCAGCCAAGAAAAGTTGCGGACTGAAGCTTTCTTT.